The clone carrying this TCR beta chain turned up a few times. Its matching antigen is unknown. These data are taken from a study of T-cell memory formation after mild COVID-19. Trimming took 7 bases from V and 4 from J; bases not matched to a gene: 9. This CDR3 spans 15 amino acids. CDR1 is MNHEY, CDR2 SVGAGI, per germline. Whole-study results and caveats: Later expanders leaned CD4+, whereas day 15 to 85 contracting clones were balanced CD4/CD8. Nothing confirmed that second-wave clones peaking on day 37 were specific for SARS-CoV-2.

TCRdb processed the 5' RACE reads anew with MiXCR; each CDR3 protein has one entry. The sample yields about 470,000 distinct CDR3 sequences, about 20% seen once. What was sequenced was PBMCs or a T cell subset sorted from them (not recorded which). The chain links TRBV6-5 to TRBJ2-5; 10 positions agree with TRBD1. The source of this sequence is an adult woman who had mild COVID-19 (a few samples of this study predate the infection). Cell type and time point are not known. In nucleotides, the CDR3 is TGTGCCAGCACCCATGACAGGGGGCCCCCAGAGACCCAGTACTTC. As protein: CASTHDRGPPETQYF.